The 13 T cell receptor beta chains listed next were all sequenced from one sample in a study of T cell clonotyping in hematopoietic cell transplantation (dated by TCRdb to the early 2020s). The method was the immunoSEQ multiplex PCR assay. Imported from immuneACCESS, the table was reduced by TCRdb to in-frame sequences with V and J called. These copies leave out some clones; in studies compared against another copy, an unresolved V gene accounts for under half, and the cause of the remainder is not known. Recorded for this sample are some 30,000 clones; around three quarters of them occurred a single time. Together, the top ten hold approximately 6.6% of the sample. The time point label, as the study defines it: recipient sample about 28 days before transplant, after cytoreduction. Sequences were derived from peripheral blood mononuclear cells, sampled before stem cell transplant. The receptors come from a woman under 40 with chronic myeloid leukemia. Some clones in this sample may be carry-over from other donors' samples.

The rearrangement uses TRBV20-1 and TRBJ1-1; possibly TRBD1 for D (6 bases). V was shortened by 6 bases and J by 7 bases, with 12 bases between the two germline ends. Germline V gives CDR1 DFQATT, CDR2 SNEGSKA (reference sequence). The CDR3 runs to 11 residues. The CDR3: CSATRGSEAFF. DNA of the CDR3: TGCAGTGCGACGAGGGGGAGTGAAGCTTTCTTT.

The V and J genes are TRBV30 and TRBJ1-1, with D possibly being TRBD1 (6 bases). There are 16 residues in the CDR3. Germline assignment: CDR1 GTSNPN and CDR2 SVGIG (reference sequence). The V end lost 0 bases, the J end lost 3 bases, and 17 bases lay between the germline ends. CDR3 loop: CAWSVSPQGGYTEAFF. CDR3 DNA: TGTGCCTGGAGTGTAAGCCCACAGGGAGGGTACACTGAAGCTTTCTTT.

The J gene is TRBJ1-1, the V gene TRBV7-2, with a weak D call TRBD1 (6 bases). The germline gives CDR1 SGHTA, CDR2 FQGNSA. The length of the CDR3 is 14 residues. Deletions cut 2 bases from V and 7 bases from J, with 14 bases between. The CDR3 sequence is CASSLRGGQLEAFF. The CDR3 nucleotides are TGTGCCAGCAGCTTAAGGGGGGGACAACTTGAAGCTTTCTTT. The full variable domain, rest sourced from reference TRBV7-2 and TRBJ1-1, is GAGVSQSPSNKVTEKGKDVELRCDPISGHTALYWYRQSLGQGLEFLIYFQGNSAPDKSGLPSDRFSAERTGGSVSTLTIQRTQQEDSAVYLCASSLRGGQLEAFFGQGTRLTVV.

The chain employs TRBV19 and TRBJ2-7, with TRBD1 identical over 7 bases. Germline loops: CDR1 LNHDA, CDR2 SQIVND (reference sequence). The CDR3 covers 15 residues. V shed 5 bases, J shed 0 bases, and the junction held 7 bases outside the gene matches. Here the CDR3 DNA reads TGTGCCAGTAGTGCTTCAGGGGGAAGCTCCTACGAGCAGTACGTC. The encoded protein is CASSASGGSSYEQYV.

The chain carries TRBV18 and TRBJ1-4, with 7 bases identical to TRBD1. CDR3 length: 14 residues. Germline loops: CDR1 KGHSH, CDR2 LQKENI. The V and J ends lost 2 bases and 3 bases, in that order; junction bases with no gene match: 0. In DNA form, the CDR3 reads TGTGCCAGCTCACCAGGGACAGCTAATGAAAAACTGTTTTTT. The encoded protein is CASSPGTANEKLFF.

The chain combines TRBV4-1 with TRBJ1-2; D remains unclear. Trimming stripped 1 base from V and 5 bases from J, with 11 bases between. CDR3 size: 14 residues. Per the germline V gene, CDR1 is MGHRA and CDR2 is YSYEKL. CDR3 sequence reads: CASSQVSRMYGYTF. Written as DNA, the CDR3 is TGCGCCAGCAGCCAAGTTTCAAGAATGTATGGCTACACCTTC.

The V gene is TRBV30, the J gene TRBJ1-5; D gene uncertain. Germline V gene lookup returns CDR1 GTSNPN and CDR2 SVGIG (reference sequence). Trimming removed 0 bases at V and 5 bases at J, with 17 bases between. The CDR3 totals 16 residues. The CDR3 spells CAWSVRSGFPDQPQHF. Here the CDR3 DNA reads TGTGCCTGGAGTGTTCGAAGCGGGTTCCCCGATCAGCCCCAGCATTTT.

The chain combines TRBV5-1 with TRBJ2-2; D call uncertain. CDR3 length equals 17 residues. With 0 bases removed from V and 1 base from J, the gap between germline ends came to 13 bases. Per the germline V gene, CDR1 is SGHRS and CDR2 is YFSETQ. The DNA of the CDR3 is TGCGCCAGCAGCTTGGGGGTAAATCGGCGGAACACCGGGGAGCTGTTTTTT. Its translation: CASSLGVNRRNTGELFF.

The gene calls are TRBV19 and TRBJ1-2, with D possibly TRBD1 on 5 matching bases. Between the trimmed V and J ends, which lost 10 bases and 5 bases, there was a span of 23 bases. CDR3 length: 15 amino acids. Germline CDR1 reads LNHDA; CDR2 reads SQIVND (reference sequence). CDR3 DNA sequence: TGTGCCACCTCCCCAACCGCTGGGACGACTTATGGCTACACCTTC. Translated, it gives CATSPTAGTTYGYTF.

The chain links TRBV5-4 to TRBJ1-1, with D possibly matching TRBD1 (6 bases). This CDR3 has 14 amino acids. Germline V CDR1 and CDR2: SGHNT, YYREEE (reference sequence). Trimming left V 0 bases short and J 4 bases short, with 10 bases between. CDR3 amino acids: CASSLVRGATEAFF. In DNA, the CDR3 is TGTGCCAGCAGCTTGGTCAGGGGAGCCACTGAAGCTTTCTTT.

This chain links TRBV4-1 with TRBJ2-3, with D unresolved. The CDR3 length is 16 residues. Germline values: CDR1 MGHRA, CDR2 YSYEKL. Trimming removed 3 bases from V and 2 bases from J, with 15 bases in between. The CDR3 region is CASSHTAETYTDTQYF. The CDR3 DNA follows: TGCGCCAGCAGCCACACGGCCGAAACGTACACAGATACGCAGTATTTT.

V is TRBV6-5 and J is TRBJ2-4, with D unclear. CDR1 and CDR2 from the germline V gene are MNHEY and SVGAGI. Trimming cost V 2 bases and J 1 base, with 12 bases left between them. CDR3 length: 16 residues. CDR3 residues: CASSYGRYDAKNIQYF. The CDR3 DNA reads TGTGCCAGCAGTTACGGGCGGTACGACGCCAAAAACATTCAGTACTTC.

This rearrangement joins TRBV4-2 to TRBJ2-1; 8 bases are a match to TRBD2. The J segment lost 4 bases and the V segment lost 6 bases, leaving 11 bases of the junction unmatched. Germline V gives CDR1 LGHNA, CDR2 YNFKEQ. This CDR3 region has 16 residues. The CDR3 is CASRPQAGGTYNEQFF. CDR3 DNA sequence: TGTGCCAGCAGACCCCAGGCGGGGGGAACATACAATGAGCAGTTCTTC.